The 13 T cell receptor beta chains listed next were all sequenced from one sample in a study of radiotherapy plus CTLA-4 blockade in lung cancer. The method was immunoSEQ multiplex PCR; TCRdb's version includes in-frame clones alone and lacks a portion of them. The profile shows about 88,000 clones, around 72% of them singletons. The input for sequencing was peripheral blood, taken from a patient treated with radiotherapy plus ipilimumab. These receptors were obtained from a human donor with non-small cell lung cancer that progressed on radiotherapy plus ipilimumab.

The chain combines TRBV5-4 with TRBJ2-1, with D possibly matching TRBD1 (5 bases). CDR1 and CDR2 from the germline V gene are SGHNT and YYREEE (reference sequence). CDR3 length equals 16 residues. V lost 2 bases, J lost 7 bases, and 19 bases lay in between. The CDR3 DNA follows: TGTGCCAGCAGCTTCCCCTTAACTACGGCAGGGAATGAGCAGTTCTTC. Translated, it gives CASSFPLTTAGNEQFF.

The chain uses TRBV27 and TRBJ1-1; perhaps TRBD1 as D (6 bases). Per the germline V gene, CDR1 is MNHEY and CDR2 is SMNVEV (reference sequence). V shed 2 bases and J shed 6 bases, with 10 bases lying between them. This CDR3 region has 13 residues. CDR3 amino acids: CASSLTGRSEAFF. DNA for the CDR3: TGTGCCAGCAGTTTAACAGGGAGATCTGAAGCTTTCTTT.

The V and J genes are TRBV6-1 and TRBJ1-5, with D possibly TRBD1 on 5 matching bases. Trimming cost V 6 bases and J 0 bases, with 9 bases left between them. The CDR3 runs to 14 residues. The germline V gene encodes CDR1 MNHNS and CDR2 SASEGT. CDR3 sequence: CASRGHNSNQPQHF. The CDR3, as DNA: TGTGCCAGCAGAGGACACAATAGCAATCAGCCCCAGCATTTT.

The chain recombines TRBV4-2 with TRBJ1-4; the match to TRBD1 covers 8 bases. CDR3 size: 16 residues. Germline loops: CDR1 LGHNA, CDR2 YNFKEQ. The ends lost 1 base at V and 2 bases at J; junction bases unmatched: 3. CDR3 residues: CASSQGRQGTNEKLFF. As DNA, the CDR3 is TGTGCCAGCAGCCAAGGGAGACAGGGGACTAATGAAAAACTGTTTTTT.

The chain links TRBV7-2 to TRBJ2-7; the D gene is possibly TRBD1 (5 bases). From germline, CDR1 is SGHTA and CDR2 FQGNSA. With 1 base removed from V and 5 bases from J, the gap between germline ends came to 9 bases. This CDR3 spans 13 amino acids. CDR3 coding DNA: TGTGCCAGCAGCTTAGTGCAGGGCCACGAGCAGTACTTC. It is translated as CASSLVQGHEQYF.

The chain couples TRBV5-6 to TRBJ2-1; 7 nucleotides line up with TRBD1. The CDR3 covers 14 residues. V lost 1 base and J lost 9; bases outside the gene matches: 7. Germline values: CDR1 SGHDT, CDR2 YYEEEE. CDR3 loop: CASSLIWDSGEQFF. The CDR3 nucleotides are TGTGCCAGCAGCTTGATTTGGGACAGCGGTGAGCAGTTCTTC.

A few counts support this clone. The DNA for the CDR3 is TGTGCCAGCGGTGGGTCAGATACGCAGTATTTT. Translated, it gives CASGGSDTQYF. The chain joins TRBV6-6 to TRBJ2-3; D ambiguous. CDR3 length equals 11 residues. Germline V CDR1 and CDR2: MNHNY, SVGAGI (reference sequence). V shed 8 bases and J shed 4 bases, with 7 bases lying between them.

The chain employs TRBV11-3 and TRBJ2-1, with TRBD2 identical over 8 bases. The germline CDR1 and CDR2 sequences are SGHNT and YENEEA. The length of the CDR3 is 15 residues. The V gene end was trimmed by 5 bases and the J gene end by 2 bases; junction bases not matched to a gene: 5. The CDR3 spells CASSPTSGPYNEQFF. The CDR3 region has the DNA TGTGCCAGCAGCCCAACTAGCGGTCCCTACAATGAGCAGTTCTTC.

The chain couples TRBV30 to TRBJ1-3; D is unclear. This CDR3 spans 11 amino acids. With 8 bases removed from V and 0 bases from J, the gap between germline ends came to 5 bases. Germline V lookup: CDR1 GTSNPN, CDR2 SVGIG (reference sequence). In DNA form, the CDR3 reads TGTGCCCGTGGCTCTGGAAACACCATATATTTT. The encoded protein is CARGSGNTIYF.

This chain joins TRBV6-6 and TRBJ1-1; 8 bases align to TRBD1. V dropped 2 bases and J dropped 5; count of bases not matched to a gene: 7. Germline CDR1 MNHNY, CDR2 SVGAGI (reference sequence). CDR3 length: 15 residues. CDR3 sequence (DNA): TGTGCCAGCAGTTACGGAGGACAGGGAGGTACTGAAGCTTTCTTT. The encoded protein is CASSYGGQGGTEAFF.

The chain couples TRBV27 to TRBJ2-3; D might be TRBD1 (6 bases). The CDR3 loop spans 13 amino acids. CDR1 is MNHEY, CDR2 SMNVEV, per germline (reference sequence). The ends were cut back, 6 bases at V and 6 bases at J, with 13 bases in the middle. The CDR3 sequence: CASSPDRWDTQYF. In nucleotides, the CDR3 is TGTGCCAGCAGCCCTGACAGGTGGGATACGCAGTATTTT.

DNA for the CDR3: TGTGCCAGCAGTTCCGGGGCGGGGGAAAAACTGTTTTTT. Its protein product is CASSSGAGEKLFF. This chain connects TRBV6-5 to TRBJ1-4, with D maybe TRBD1 (5 bases). CDR3 length: 13 amino acids. Germline CDR1 is MNHEY and CDR2 is SVGAGI. Trimming stripped 4 bases from V and 8 bases from J, with 11 bases between.

The gene calls are TRBV9 and TRBJ2-2; 9 positions agree with TRBD1. Trimming at V came to 3 bases and at J to 5 bases, leaving 5 bases not matched to a gene. This CDR3 contains 15 residues. Germline values: CDR1 SGDLS, CDR2 YYNGEE. CDR3 region: CASSARGQGTGELFF. The CDR3 DNA sequence: TGTGCCAGCAGCGCTCGAGGACAGGGGACCGGGGAGCTGTTTTTT.